The subject of this entry is one T cell receptor (beta chain). Its antigen remains undetermined. Qualities for individual bases were not recorded, and no much larger clone is one base off. TCRbeta CDR3 regions were amplified from genomic DNA by means of the immunoSEQ Assay, a bias-controlled multiplex PCR. In the authors' own workflow: The number of nucleated cells in each sample was estimated by amplification of reference gene primers within the assay. To quantify the absolute abundance of each unique TCRbeta CDR3 rearrangement, sequence reads were collapsed and filtered. For each sample, productive Simpson clonality was calculated as the square root of Simpson's diversity index over productive rearrangements. The source is immuneACCESS, and TCRdb retained only in-frame sequences with V and J called. Part of the clones is not carried over; for the studies checked, unresolved V genes explain less than half of this, and the remainder is unexplained. V, J and clone size derive from that table, while D and trimming were established from the DNA sequence. A total of 200,000 to 300,000 clones appear in this sample, more than 80% of them only once. The ten largest account for 3.5% to 4.5% of the sample.

These data are taken from a study of blood T cell repertoires in COVID-19 (dated by TCRdb to 2018 to 2021). Background for the entire study: Samples covering the acute and convalescent phases of COVID-19 were provided by collaborators in the United States, Italy and Spain. The prospective study material was composed of cDNA or gDNA derived from T cells, B-cell-depleted T cells, or PBMCs. The dataset comprised deeply sampled blood TCRbeta repertoires from subjects exposed to, actively infected with, or recovered from COVID-19. The repertoires were released in a freely available public database intended as a resource for research on the immune response to SARS-CoV-2. The samples were drawn from the first 160 participants of the ongoing ImmuneRACE study and from 1,254 subjects provided by 6 global collaborators. The sample metadata nearly always contained a de-identified subject ID, COVID-19 status, age in years and sex. Where available, HLA class I and class II types were taken from metadata supplied by the sample provider and were not determined by assay-based typing. Broader findings and caveats from the paper: The quantity of clinical and demographic metadata differed by source and by participant and was supplied without curation.

V is trimmed back by 4 bases and J by 8 bases, and the junction contains 12 bases that no gene match accounts for. Per the germline V gene (reference sequence), LGHDT is the CDR1 and YNNKEL is the CDR2. The CDR3 goes from the cysteine to the phenylalanine over 16 residues. Here the CDR3 DNA is all that survives: 48 bases in frame from base 1. Whole blood was collected in K2EDTA tubes by collaborating institutions according to the institutions' own protocols. For TCRbeta analysis, collaborator samples were shipped as frozen whole blood, as isolated PBMCs, or as DNA extracted from either sample type. This clonotype was sampled from a woman aged 40-49 years with acute or convalescent COVID-19. The rearrangement combines TRBV3-1 (or the pseudogene TRBV3-2) with TRBJ1-2; 11 central nucleotides agree with TRBD1. The specimen was peripheral blood. The base sequence is TGTGCCAGCAGCCTCGGACAGGGGGCCAGCGCGGGCGGCTACACCTTC. Its translation reads: CASSLGQGASAGGYTF.